This T cell receptor (beta chain) was observed in a study of OX40 agonist ivuxolimab in advanced cancers. About the study: It was ivuxolimab, an agonistic anti-OX40 (CD134) antibody, that patients were treated with. Participants, roughly 81% male, averaged 60 years of age, ranging from roughly 20 to 79. Notes on the study in general: Within 6 weeks, CD4+ and CD8+ blood T cells expanded clonally at 0.1 to 3.0 mg/kg.

The V gene end was trimmed by 5 bases and the J gene end by 4 bases; junction bases not matched to a gene: 16. This CDR3 contains 19 residues. CDR1 is SGHTA and CDR2 is FQGTGA in the germline V gene. TCRdb's copy holds only in-frame clones and misses some; the assay was immunoSEQ multiplex PCR. The sample includes tens of thousands of clones, roughly 84% seen only once; the top ten take 7.9%. Regarding this clone: Its antigen is still unknown.

This material consisted of CD4+ or CD8+ T cells sorted from blood, taken in a trial of the OX40 agonist ivuxolimab. The chain combines TRBV7-3 with TRBJ2-2, with TRBD2 matching over 10 bases. This sequence was found in an adult with an advanced solid tumor such as melanoma, head and neck, liver or kidney cancer. In DNA form, the CDR3 reads TGTGCCAGCAGCCTCCTCGGCGGGCAAGCGGGAGGGGGCACCGGGGAGCTGTTTTTT. Its protein product is CASSLLGGQAGGGTGELFF.